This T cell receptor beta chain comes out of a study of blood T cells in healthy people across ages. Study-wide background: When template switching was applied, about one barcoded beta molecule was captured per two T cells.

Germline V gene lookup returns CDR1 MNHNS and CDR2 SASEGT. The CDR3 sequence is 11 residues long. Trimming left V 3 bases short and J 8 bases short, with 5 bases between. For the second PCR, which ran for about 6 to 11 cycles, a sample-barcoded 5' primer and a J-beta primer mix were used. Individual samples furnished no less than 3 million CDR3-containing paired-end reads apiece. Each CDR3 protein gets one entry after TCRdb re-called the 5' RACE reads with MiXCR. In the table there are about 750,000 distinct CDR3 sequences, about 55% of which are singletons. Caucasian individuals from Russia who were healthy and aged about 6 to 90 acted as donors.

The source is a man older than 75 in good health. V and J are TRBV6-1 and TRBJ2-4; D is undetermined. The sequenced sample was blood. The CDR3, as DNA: TGTGCCAGCAGTGACTCTCACATTCAGTACTTC. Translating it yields CASSDSHIQYF.